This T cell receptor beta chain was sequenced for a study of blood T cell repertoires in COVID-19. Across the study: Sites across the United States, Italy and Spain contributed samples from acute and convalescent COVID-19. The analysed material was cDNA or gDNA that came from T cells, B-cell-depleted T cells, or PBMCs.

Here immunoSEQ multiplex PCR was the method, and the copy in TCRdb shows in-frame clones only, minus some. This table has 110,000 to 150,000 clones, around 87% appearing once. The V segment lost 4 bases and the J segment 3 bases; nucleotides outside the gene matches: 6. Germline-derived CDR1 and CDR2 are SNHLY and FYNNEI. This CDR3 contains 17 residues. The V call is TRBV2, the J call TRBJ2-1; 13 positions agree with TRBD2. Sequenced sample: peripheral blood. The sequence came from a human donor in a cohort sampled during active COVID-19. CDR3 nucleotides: TGTGCCAGCAGTGCCGTCTGGACTAGCGGGGGCTACAATGAGCAGTTCTTC. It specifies CASSAVWTSGGYNEQFF.